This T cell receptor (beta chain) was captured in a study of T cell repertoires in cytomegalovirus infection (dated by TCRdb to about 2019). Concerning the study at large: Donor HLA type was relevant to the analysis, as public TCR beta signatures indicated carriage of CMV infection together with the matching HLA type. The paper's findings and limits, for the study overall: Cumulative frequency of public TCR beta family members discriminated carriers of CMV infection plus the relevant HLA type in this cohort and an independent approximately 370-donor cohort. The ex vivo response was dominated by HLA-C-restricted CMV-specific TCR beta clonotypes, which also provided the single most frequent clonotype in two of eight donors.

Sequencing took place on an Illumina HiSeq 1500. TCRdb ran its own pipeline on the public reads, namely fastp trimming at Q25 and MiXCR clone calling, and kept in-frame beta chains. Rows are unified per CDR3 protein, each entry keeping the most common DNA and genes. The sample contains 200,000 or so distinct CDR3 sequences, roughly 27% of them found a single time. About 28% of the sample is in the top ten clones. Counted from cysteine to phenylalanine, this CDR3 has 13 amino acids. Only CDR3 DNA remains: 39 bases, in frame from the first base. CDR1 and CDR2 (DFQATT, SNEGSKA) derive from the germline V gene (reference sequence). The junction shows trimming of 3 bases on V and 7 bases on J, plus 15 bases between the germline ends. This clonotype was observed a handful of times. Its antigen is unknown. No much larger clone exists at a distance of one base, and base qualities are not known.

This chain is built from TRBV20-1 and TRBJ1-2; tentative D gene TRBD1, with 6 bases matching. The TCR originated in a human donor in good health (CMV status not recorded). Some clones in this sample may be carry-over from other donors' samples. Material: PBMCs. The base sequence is TGCAGTGCTAGGGTCACAGGGTATCGTGGCTACACCTTC. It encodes CSARVTGYRGYTF.